Below, 9 T cell receptor beta chains from the same sample are listed, as sequenced in a study of siplizumab effects on memory and regulatory T cells. Using immunoSEQ multiplex PCR, the repertoire was profiled, and TCRdb retains in-frame clones only, with some absent. The table records 100,000 to 120,000 clones, roughly 91% of them present only once. Sequencing was performed on CD4+ T cells sorted from blood. All receptors come from a human donor in good health.

J is TRBJ1-5 and V is TRBV5-1; weak D call: TRBD1 (6 bases). The CDR3 contains 14 residues. Per germline, CDR1 SGHRS and CDR2 YFSETQ. V was trimmed by 4 bases and J by 4 bases, leaving 12 bases between them. CDR3 amino acids: CASSPGGSNQPQHF. As DNA, the CDR3 is TGCGCCAGCAGCCCGGGGGGCTCTAATCAGCCCCAGCATTTT. Drawing the rest from reference TRBV5-1 and TRBJ1-5, the complete variable domain is KAGVTQTPRYLIKTRGQQVTLSCSPISGHRSVSWYQQTPGQGLQFLFEYFSETQRNKGNFPGRFSGRQFSNSRSEMNVSTLELGDSALYLCASSPGGSNQPQHFGDGTRLSIL.

The chain combines TRBV7-2 with TRBJ1-2; D not resolved. Trimming shortened V by 3 bases and J by 2 bases, and 7 bases separated the two germline ends. The CDR3 runs 13 residues. Germline values: CDR1 SGHTA, CDR2 FQGNSA. This CDR3 is CASSFQINYGYTF. The CDR3 nucleotides are TGTGCCAGCAGCTTCCAGATAAACTATGGCTACACCTTC.

This chain connects TRBV19 to TRBJ1-1; D possibly corresponds to TRBD1 (5 bases). The germline CDR1 and CDR2 sequences are LNHDA and SQIVND (reference sequence). There are 13 residues in the CDR3. The ends were cut back, 2 bases at V and 11 bases at J, with 15 bases in the middle. This chain's CDR3 is CASSIMGGTPAFF. The CDR3 DNA follows: TGTGCCAGTAGTATAATGGGAGGGACCCCCGCTTTCTTT.

This chain uses TRBV6-6 with TRBJ1-1; a possible D gene is TRBD1 (6 bases). The CDR3 is 16 amino acids. The germline CDR1 and CDR2 sequences are MNHNY and SVGAGI (reference sequence). V was shortened by 6 bases and J by 5 bases, with 22 bases between the two germline ends. This CDR3 reads CASRNRGAREGTEAFF. For the CDR3, the DNA is TGTGCCAGCAGGAATCGGGGGGCTAGGGAGGGGACTGAAGCTTTCTTT.

This clone showed up just once. The rearrangement joins TRBV30 to TRBJ2-5, with unresolved D. The CDR3 is made up of 13 amino acids. Germline V gene sequence: CDR1 GTSNPN, CDR2 SVGIG (reference sequence). Trimming stripped 4 bases from V and 2 bases from J, with 11 bases between. The CDR3 is CAWTSLGQETQYF. The CDR3, as DNA: TGTGCCTGGACCTCTTTAGGGCAAGAGACCCAGTACTTC.

The chain joins TRBV27 to TRBJ1-2, with D unresolved. The germline CDR1 and CDR2 sequences are MNHEY and SMNVEV (reference sequence). The CDR3 extends over 14 amino acids. Trimming took off 3 bases at V and 8 bases at J, with 16 bases between the two ends. CDR3 amino acids: CASSFSPDLQGYTF. Written as DNA, the CDR3 is TGTGCCAGCAGTTTTAGCCCGGACCTCCAAGGCTACACCTTC.

The rearrangement links TRBV13 to TRBJ2-3; 8 bases match TRBD2. The CDR3 is made up of 16 amino acids. The junction had 7 bases not matched to a gene; V was cut back by 1 base and J by 4 bases. From germline, CDR1 is PRHDT and CDR2 FYEKMQ (reference sequence). The CDR3 nucleotides read TGTGCCAGCAGCTTAGCCGAGCGGGAGAGGGCAGATACGCAGTATTTT. Translated: CASSLAERERADTQYF.

In this sample, this clone turned up a few times. The sample has other DNA sequences that encode this CDR3 too. The chain combines TRBV2 with TRBJ1-5, with D maybe TRBD1 (5 bases). The germline V gene encodes CDR1 SNHLY and CDR2 FYNNEI. The CDR3 spans 13 residues. V lost 6 bases and J 0 bases, leaving 6 bases between the germline ends. The CDR3 protein is CASSRDSNQPQHF. For the CDR3, the DNA is TGTGCCAGCAGCAGGGATAGCAATCAGCCCCAGCATTTT.

The chain joins TRBV15 to TRBJ2-1, with 10 bases matching TRBD1. The junction had 4 bases not matched to a gene; V was cut back by 2 bases and J by 0 bases. Germline V lookup: CDR1 LNHNV, CDR2 YYDKDF (reference sequence). The CDR3 has 17 residues. CDR3 amino acids: CATSRWTGGGSYNEQFF. The CDR3 DNA follows: TGTGCCACCAGCAGATGGACAGGGGGAGGCTCCTACAATGAGCAGTTCTTC.